Sequencing of this TCR beta chain was carried out in a study of metastatic and nonmetastatic thyroid tumors. No treatment had been given to any patient before thyroid surgery. In the study's own analysis: CDR3 differences across clinicopathological groups were used to build a distant-metastasis classifier for papillary thyroid cancer. With MiXCR, TCRdb reprocessed the PCR reads. The V and J calls, along with clone size, are taken from TCRdb and not from the paper's own processing. The table shows about 15,000 clones, with 24% occurring only once. V gave up 8 bases and J gave up 1 base, with 14 bases separating them. The length of the CDR3 is 14 residues. Germline-derived CDR1 and CDR2 are DFQATT and SNEGSKA (reference sequence). By share of the sample, this clone is medium-sized.

The rearrangement joins TRBV20-1 to TRBJ2-2, with a tentative D call TRBD2 (6 bases). This receptor was identified in a female donor with papillary thyroid cancer or a benign thyroid nodule (not recorded which). Some clones in this sample may be carry-over from other donors' samples. The sample taken for sequencing was tumor tissue. CDR3 DNA: TGCAGTTTCCCGGGGGTATTGAACACCGGGGAGCTGTTTTTT. This translates into CSFPGVLNTGELFF.